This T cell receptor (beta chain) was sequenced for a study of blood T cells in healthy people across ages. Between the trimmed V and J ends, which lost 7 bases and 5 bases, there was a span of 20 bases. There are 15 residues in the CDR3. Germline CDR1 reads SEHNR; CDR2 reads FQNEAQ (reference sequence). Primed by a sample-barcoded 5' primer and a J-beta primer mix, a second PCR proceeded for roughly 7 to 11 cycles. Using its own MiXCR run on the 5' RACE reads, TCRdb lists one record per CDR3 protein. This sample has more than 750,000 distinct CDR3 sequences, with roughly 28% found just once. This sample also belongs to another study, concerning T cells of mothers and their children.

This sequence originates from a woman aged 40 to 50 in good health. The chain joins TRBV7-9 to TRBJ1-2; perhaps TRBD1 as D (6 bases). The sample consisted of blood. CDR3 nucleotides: TGTGCCAGCACCATGGGGGGGCAGAGACGGTATGGCTACACCTTC. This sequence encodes CASTMGGQRRYGYTF.